This entry is about one T cell receptor (beta chain). Trimming left V 1 base short and J 8 bases short, with 14 bases between. The CDR3 spans 15 residues. Germline CDR1 SGHTA, CDR2 FQGNSA. The sample is drawn from a study of CD8+CD57+ T cells in acquired aplastic anemia. All patients picked for sequencing had shown, by flow cytometry, an expansion of CD8+CD57+ cells. In all patients, the disease was severe acquired aplastic anemia. For CDR3 and TCR beta VDJ profiling, genomic DNA was the template used. TCRdb recomputed calls from the reads with MiXCR, one row per CDR3 protein. The table shows a few hundred thousand distinct CDR3 sequences, with around 49% occurring only once.

Material: sorted CD4+, CD8+, or CD8+CD57+ T cells (not recorded which) from PBMCs. This rearrangement joins TRBV7-2 to TRBJ1-4; tentatively, D is TRBD1 (5 bases). This TCR was sampled from a human donor with aplastic anemia. The CDR3 DNA sequence: TGTGCCAGCAGCTTAGGGGGAGGAGAGGGGGAAAAACTGTTTTTT. It is translated as CASSLGGGEGEKLFF.